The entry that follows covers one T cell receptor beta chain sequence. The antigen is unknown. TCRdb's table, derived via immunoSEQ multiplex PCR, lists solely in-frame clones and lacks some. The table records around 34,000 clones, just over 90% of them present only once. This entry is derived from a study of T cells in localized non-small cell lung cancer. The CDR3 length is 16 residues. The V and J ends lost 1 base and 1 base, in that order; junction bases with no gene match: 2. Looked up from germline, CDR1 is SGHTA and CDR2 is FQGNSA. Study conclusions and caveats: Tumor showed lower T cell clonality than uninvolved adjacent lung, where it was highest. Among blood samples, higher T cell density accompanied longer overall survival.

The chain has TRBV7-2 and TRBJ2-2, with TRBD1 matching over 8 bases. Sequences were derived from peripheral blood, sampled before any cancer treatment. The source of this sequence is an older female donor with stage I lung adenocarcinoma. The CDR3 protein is CASSLVGTGNTGELFF. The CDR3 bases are TGTGCCAGCAGCTTAGTCGGGACAGGGAACACCGGGGAGCTGTTTTTT.